This T cell receptor beta chain came from a study of blood T cell repertoires in COVID-19. Study at large: Donors in the United States, Italy and Spain gave samples during acute or convalescent COVID-19. The analysed material was cDNA or gDNA that came from T cells, B-cell-depleted T cells, or PBMCs.

V was shortened by 0 bases and J by 3 bases, with 15 bases between the two germline ends. The CDR3 sequence is 16 residues long. The germline CDR1 and CDR2 sequences are GTSNPN and SVGIG (reference sequence). Per the study methods: Nucleated cell counts were estimated from reference gene primer amplification. The table came from immunoSEQ multiplex PCR; TCRdb's copy has only in-frame clones and leaves some out. V, J and clone size derive from that table, while D and trimming were established from the DNA sequence. Of 150,000 to 200,000 clones in the sample, roughly 87% were seen once. V is TRBV30 and J is TRBJ1-5; perhaps TRBD1 as D (5 bases). The clonotype was recovered from a woman aged 55 to 70 who had recovered from COVID-19. The specimen was peripheral blood. CDR3 bases: TGTGCCTGGAGTGTACGCTCGACAGCGTTCAATCAGCCCCAGCATTTT. Encoded protein: CAWSVRSTAFNQPQHF.